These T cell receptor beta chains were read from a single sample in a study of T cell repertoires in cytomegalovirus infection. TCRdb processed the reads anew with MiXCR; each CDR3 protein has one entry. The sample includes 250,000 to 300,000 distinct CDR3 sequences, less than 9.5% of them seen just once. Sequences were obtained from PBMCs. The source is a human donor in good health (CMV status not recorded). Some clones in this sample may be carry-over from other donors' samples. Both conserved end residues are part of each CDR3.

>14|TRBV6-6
CASSGQGLNTEAFF
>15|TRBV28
CASSSQVVSYNEQFF
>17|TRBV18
CASSPTGTGAARGELFF
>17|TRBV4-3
CASSQEWRTLGSYEQYF
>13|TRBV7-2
CASSLGREDGYTF
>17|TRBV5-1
CASSLASGHGISYEQYF
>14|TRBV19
CASSPRAMNTEAFF
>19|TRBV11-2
CASSLVPGTKDGFNQPQHF
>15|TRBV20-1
CSARTSGGGTDTQYF
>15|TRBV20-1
CSATDNNALGETQYF
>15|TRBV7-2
CASSQGKTGGYEQYF
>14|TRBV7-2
CASSLGPMGETQYF
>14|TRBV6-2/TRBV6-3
CASSYALERYEQFF
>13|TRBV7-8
CASSQQGASGYTF
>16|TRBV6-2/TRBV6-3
CASRRGKGFMNTEAFF
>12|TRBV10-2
CASSESFQPQHF